A selection of T cell receptor beta chains follows, all from one sample in a study of T cell responses to AZD1222 COVID-19 vaccine. Libraries were prepared by immunoSEQ multiplex PCR; TCRdb keeps only in-frame clonotypes and omits some of them. The sample holds 75,000 to 100,000 clones, over 75% seen once. The specimen was peripheral blood, collected on day 0 of AZD1222 vaccination. Receptor source: an adult in good health. The CDR3 runs from the conserved cysteine through the conserved F or W. Only some rows state a clone size, as once, few, many or a class for expanded clones.

CDR3 protein: CASTSFSLSLGQRDPMNTEAFF
clone size: -
CDR3 length: 22
V gene: TRBV2
J gene: TRBJ1-1

CDR3 protein: CASSQQPSNQPQHF
clone size: once
CDR3 length: 14
V gene: TRBV6-4
J gene: TRBJ1-5

CDR3 protein: CASSVGLAGGPRETQYF
clone size: -
CDR3 length: 17
V gene: TRBV9
J gene: TRBJ2-5

CDR3 protein: CASSSGQGSDEQYF
clone size: -
CDR3 length: 14
V gene: TRBV7-3
J gene: TRBJ2-7

CDR3 protein: CASSLVGSSYEQYF
clone size: -
CDR3 length: 14
V gene: TRBV13
J gene: TRBJ2-7

CDR3 protein: CASSLQSSPLHF
clone size: -
CDR3 length: 12
V gene: TRBV12-3/TRBV12-4
J gene: TRBJ1-6

CDR3 protein: CASSVTHAGGSGNTIYF
clone size: -
CDR3 length: 17
V gene: TRBV9
J gene: TRBJ1-3

CDR3 protein: CARRGANTGELFF
clone size: -
CDR3 length: 13
V gene: TRBV5-1
J gene: TRBJ2-2

CDR3 protein: CASSRQLNTEAFF
clone size: once
CDR3 length: 13
V gene: TRBV7-8
J gene: TRBJ1-1

CDR3 protein: CATQGRLNTEAFF
clone size: -
CDR3 length: 13
V gene: TRBV19
J gene: TRBJ1-1

CDR3 protein: CASSPARGPGNTIYF
clone size: -
CDR3 length: 15
V gene: TRBV28
J gene: TRBJ1-3

CDR3 protein: CSVDLGINYGYTF
clone size: -
CDR3 length: 13
V gene: TRBV29-1
J gene: TRBJ1-2

CDR3 protein: CASRDGTSSSHEQFF
clone size: once
CDR3 length: 15
V gene: TRBV6-5
J gene: TRBJ2-1

CDR3 protein: CASSLDSPGYTF
clone size: -
CDR3 length: 12
V gene: TRBV18
J gene: TRBJ1-2

CDR3 protein: CASSSPSGTRPIYNEQFF
clone size: -
CDR3 length: 18
V gene: TRBV7-9
J gene: TRBJ2-1

CDR3 protein: CAISGTGFAQYF
clone size: few
CDR3 length: 12
V gene: TRBV10-3
J gene: TRBJ2-3

CDR3 protein: CSASGGSSYEQYF
clone size: once
CDR3 length: 13
V gene: TRBV20-1
J gene: TRBJ2-7

CDR3 protein: CASSFLAESSYNEQFF
clone size: once
CDR3 length: 16
V gene: TRBV7-6
J gene: TRBJ2-1

CDR3 protein: CASSPPAVTEAFF
clone size: -
CDR3 length: 13
V gene: TRBV18
J gene: TRBJ1-1

CDR3 protein: CASSPGGWNTEAFF
clone size: -
CDR3 length: 14
V gene: TRBV11-2
J gene: TRBJ1-1

CDR3 protein: CARSLSGTPGYGYTF
clone size: -
CDR3 length: 15
V gene: TRBV5-3
J gene: TRBJ1-2

CDR3 protein: CASSEREQVHEQFF
clone size: -
CDR3 length: 14
V gene: TRBV2
J gene: TRBJ2-1

CDR3 protein: CASSPGDTYEQYF
clone size: -
CDR3 length: 13
V gene: TRBV5-1
J gene: TRBJ2-7

CDR3 protein: CATSKDYTNNEQFF
clone size: -
CDR3 length: 14
V gene: TRBV24-1
J gene: TRBJ2-1

CDR3 protein: CASSKLAENTGELFF
clone size: -
CDR3 length: 15
V gene: TRBV19
J gene: TRBJ2-2

CDR3 protein: CATSRLRSLGRTYNEQFF
clone size: -
CDR3 length: 18
V gene: TRBV15
J gene: TRBJ2-1

CDR3 protein: CASSPQIPDPAASGNTIYF
clone size: -
CDR3 length: 19
V gene: TRBV11-2
J gene: TRBJ1-3

CDR3 protein: CASNTGFHEQYF
clone size: -
CDR3 length: 12
V gene: TRBV28
J gene: TRBJ2-7

CDR3 protein: CASSFEGVNQPQHF
clone size: -
CDR3 length: 14
V gene: TRBV28
J gene: TRBJ1-5

CDR3 protein: CASVTGINQPQHF
clone size: -
CDR3 length: 13
V gene: TRBV6-5
J gene: TRBJ1-5

CDR3 protein: CASSDGSQTYEQYF
clone size: once
CDR3 length: 14
V gene: TRBV19
J gene: TRBJ2-7

CDR3 protein: CAFQVISGNTIYF
clone size: -
CDR3 length: 13
V gene: TRBV30
J gene: TRBJ1-3

CDR3 protein: CASSQAIDTQYF
clone size: -
CDR3 length: 12
V gene: TRBV3-1/TRBV3-2
J gene: TRBJ2-3

CDR3 protein: CASRGGVYTGELFF
clone size: -
CDR3 length: 14
V gene: TRBV19
J gene: TRBJ2-2

CDR3 protein: CASSLGTNTEAFF
clone size: -
CDR3 length: 13
V gene: TRBV18
J gene: TRBJ1-1

CDR3 protein: CASSRMGGGYTEAFF
clone size: -
CDR3 length: 15
V gene: TRBV7-9
J gene: TRBJ1-1

CDR3 protein: CATSDPTSGRRDEQFF
clone size: -
CDR3 length: 16
V gene: TRBV24-1
J gene: TRBJ2-1

CDR3 protein: CASSLAVRGVQPQHF
clone size: once
CDR3 length: 15
V gene: TRBV7-2
J gene: TRBJ1-5

CDR3 protein: CASSTDRESEAFF
clone size: few
CDR3 length: 13
V gene: TRBV5-4
J gene: TRBJ1-1

CDR3 protein: CASSIMWRKSTDTQYF
clone size: -
CDR3 length: 16
V gene: TRBV19
J gene: TRBJ2-3

CDR3 protein: CASSVDRIAGEGGELFF
clone size: -
CDR3 length: 17
V gene: TRBV9
J gene: TRBJ2-2

CDR3 protein: CSASGSSYNEQFF
clone size: once
CDR3 length: 13
V gene: TRBV29-1
J gene: TRBJ2-1

CDR3 protein: CSATLANEQFF
clone size: -
CDR3 length: 11
V gene: TRBV20-1
J gene: TRBJ2-1

CDR3 protein: CASSRGQGLREQYF
clone size: -
CDR3 length: 14
V gene: TRBV6-2/TRBV6-3
J gene: TRBJ2-7

CDR3 protein: CASMPGTTWTIYGYTF
clone size: -
CDR3 length: 16
V gene: TRBV19
J gene: TRBJ1-2

CDR3 protein: CASSLQDGTRPEAFF
clone size: -
CDR3 length: 15
V gene: TRBV28
J gene: TRBJ1-1

CDR3 protein: CASSVGAGGTDTQYF
clone size: -
CDR3 length: 15
V gene: TRBV9
J gene: TRBJ2-3

CDR3 protein: CASSLDREKLFF
clone size: -
CDR3 length: 12
V gene: TRBV7-9
J gene: TRBJ1-4

CDR3 protein: CASSITGVGNTIYF
clone size: -
CDR3 length: 14
V gene: TRBV5-1
J gene: TRBJ1-3

CDR3 protein: CATSGEGSIGETQYF
clone size: -
CDR3 length: 15
V gene: TRBV24-1
J gene: TRBJ2-5

CDR3 protein: CASSIAGRTDTQYF
clone size: -
CDR3 length: 14
V gene: TRBV19
J gene: TRBJ2-3

CDR3 protein: CATSSSRNQQFF
clone size: -
CDR3 length: 12
V gene: TRBV15
J gene: TRBJ2-1

CDR3 protein: CASTLRDRGTTGELFF
clone size: -
CDR3 length: 16
V gene: TRBV27
J gene: TRBJ2-2

CDR3 protein: CATSRDTGAYEQYF
clone size: -
CDR3 length: 14
V gene: TRBV15
J gene: TRBJ2-7